The 18 T cell receptor beta chains below all came from one sample that was sequenced in a study of cytomegalovirus exposure and HLA in healthy donors. The PCR was carried out with 60 Vbeta primers and 13 Jbeta primers. The repertoire was sequenced with immunoSEQ multiplex PCR; TCRdb's copy has only in-frame clones and lacks some. The table includes around 150,000 clones, 77% detected once. Sequencing was carried out using PBMCs. The source is a woman in her thirties or forties in good health and CMV-seropositive.

The chain combines TRBV7-2 with TRBJ2-7, with 7 bases aligning to TRBD1. The CDR3 has 14 amino acids. The trim removed 2 bases at V and 6 bases at J, leaving 7 bases unmatched. Germline V CDR1 and CDR2: SGHTA, FQGNSA. In DNA form, the CDR3 reads TGTGCCAGCAGCTTAAATAGGGGGCTTTCCGAGCAGTACTTC. Protein: CASSLNRGLSEQYF.

The gene calls are TRBV18 and TRBJ2-1; 8 bases fit TRBD2. The junction had 16 bases not matched to a gene; V was cut back by 5 bases and J by 10 bases. From germline, CDR1 is KGHSH and CDR2 LQKENI. The CDR3 has 16 amino acids. The CDR3 reads CASSSIAGGADGEQFF. In DNA, the CDR3 is TGTGCCAGCTCATCCATAGCCGGGGGGGCCGATGGAGAGCAGTTCTTC.

A remark on this clone: Sequence at one end of the junction differs from germline and may be a read error. The CDR3 spells CASSLGGRVSTDMQYF. The CDR3, as DNA: TGCGCCAGCAGCTTGGGAGGGAGGGTCAGCACAGATATGCAGTATTTT. The rearrangement joins TRBV5-1 to TRBJ2-3; 7 bases line up with TRBD2. Germline assignment: CDR1 SGHRS and CDR2 YFSETQ. The CDR3 has 16 residues.

This clone is a singleton in its sample. This chain links TRBV2 with TRBJ1-3; 7 bases line up with TRBD1. CDR3 length equals 15 residues. Germline V lookup: CDR1 SNHLY, CDR2 FYNNEI. V lost 8 bases and J lost 0; bases outside the gene matches: 7. This CDR3 reads CASSRDSFSGNTIYF. In DNA form, the CDR3 reads TGTGCCAGCTCACGGGACAGCTTCTCTGGAAACACCATATATTTT. Variable domain in full (rest from reference TRBV2 and TRBJ1-3): EPEVTQTPSHQVTQMGQEVILRCVPISNHLYFYWYRQILGQKVEFLVSFYNNEISEKSEIFDDQFSVERPDGSNFTLKIRSTKLEDSAMYFCASSRDSFSGNTIYFGEGSWLTVV.

Remarks on this clone: The junction differs from germline at one of its ends, possibly a read error. CDR3 residues: CASSLGENAEAFF. The CDR3 bases are TGCGCCAGCAGCTTGGGGGAGAACGCTGAAGCTTTCTTT. This chain connects TRBV5-1 to TRBJ1-1; D gene unclear. This CDR3 is 13 amino acids long. The V gene's germline CDR1 is SGHRS and CDR2 YFSETQ.

The chain employs TRBV29-1 and TRBJ1-1; D might be TRBD1 (5 bases). CDR1 and CDR2 from the germline V gene are SQVTM and ANQGSEA. The CDR3 length is 12 residues. Trimming removed 7 bases at V and 0 bases at J, with 9 bases between. For the CDR3, the DNA is TGCAGCGCGGGACTGTTGAACACTGAAGCTTTCTTT. The encoded protein is CSAGLLNTEAFF.

V and J are TRBV27 and TRBJ1-2; 9 bases map to TRBD1. Germline V gives CDR1 MNHEY, CDR2 SMNVEV (reference sequence). The CDR3 covers 13 residues. V gave up 6 bases and J gave up 7 bases; unmatched junction bases: 6. In DNA, the CDR3 is TGTGCCAGCAGGGGGGACAGGGACTCTGGCTACACCTTC. It specifies CASRGDRDSGYTF.

This clone turned up a few times. This rearrangement joins TRBV29-1 to TRBJ2-5, with D perhaps TRBD2 (5 bases). The germline V and J ends were trimmed by 2 bases and 5 bases, with 12 bases remaining between them. This CDR3 region has 13 residues. The germline V gene encodes CDR1 SQVTM and CDR2 ANQGSEA. The CDR3 sequence is CSVEPRRGETQYF. The CDR3, as DNA: TGCAGCGTTGAACCCCGCCGAGGGGAGACCCAGTACTTC.

The chain joins TRBV10-2 to TRBJ2-7; TRBD1 agrees at 10 bases. This CDR3 has 13 amino acids. Germline loops: CDR1 WSHSY, CDR2 SAAADI. With 11 bases clipped from V and 2 bases from J, the junction kept 6 bases outside the gene matches. The CDR3 reads CAPGTGVTYEQYF. The CDR3 nucleotides read TGCGCCCCCGGGACAGGGGTGACCTACGAGCAGTACTTC.

This chain connects TRBV5-6 to TRBJ1-1; TRBD1 matches 11 bases. The germline V gene encodes CDR1 SGHDT and CDR2 YYEEEE. This CDR3 comprises 17 residues. The J segment lost 5 bases and the V segment lost 4 bases, leaving 13 bases of the junction unmatched. The CDR3 protein is CASSLRTGGARATEAFF. The CDR3 DNA reads TGTGCCAGCAGCCTTAGGACAGGGGGCGCGAGAGCGACTGAAGCTTTCTTT.

The J gene is TRBJ2-3, the V gene TRBV2; D may be TRBD1 (5 bases). V lost 0 bases to trimming and J lost 0 bases, with 16 bases between them. This CDR3 comprises 18 residues. The germline V gene encodes CDR1 SNHLY and CDR2 FYNNEI. CDR3: CASSEALFQGMSTDTQYF. The CDR3 DNA sequence: TGTGCCAGCAGTGAAGCGCTTTTCCAGGGCATGAGCACAGATACGCAGTATTTT.

DNA of the CDR3: TGTGCCACCAGCAGAGATCCAGGAGGGCCCGGCTACACCTTC. It specifies CATSRDPGGPGYTF. The chain couples TRBV15 to TRBJ1-2; D gene uncertain. Trimming took 0 bases from V and 8 from J, leaving 13 bases between them. Germline V lookup: CDR1 LNHNV, CDR2 YYDKDF (reference sequence). The CDR3 sequence is 14 residues long.

The J gene is TRBJ1-2, the V gene TRBV11-2; D is ambiguous. CDR1 SGHAT and CDR2 FQNNGV come from the germline V gene. The CDR3 covers 12 residues. The V end was cut by 5 bases, the J end by 8 bases, with 12 bases between. The DNA for the CDR3 is TGTGCCAGCAGCCTGAGGGTGGAAGGCTACACCTTC. Protein sequence: CASSLRVEGYTF.

The rearrangement links TRBV7-2 to TRBJ2-5, with TRBD2 matching over 7 bases. The V segment lost 0 bases and the J segment 3 bases; nucleotides outside the gene matches: 1. The germline CDR1 and CDR2 sequences are SGHTA and FQGNSA. The CDR3 extends over 14 amino acids. The CDR3 nucleotides read TGTGCCAGCAGCTTAGCCCGGGGGGAAGAGACCCAGTACTTC. Protein: CASSLARGEETQYF.

The V and J genes are TRBV5-5 and TRBJ2-5; 10 positions match TRBD2. The CDR3 is 18 residues long. The V gene end was trimmed by 0 bases and the J gene end by 2 bases; junction bases not matched to a gene: 10. Germline values: CDR1 SGHKS, CDR2 YYEKEE (reference sequence). This CDR3 reads CASSLGPRVAGGQETQYF. The DNA for the CDR3 is TGTGCCAGCAGCTTGGGGCCTCGGGTAGCGGGGGGTCAAGAGACCCAGTACTTC.

This clone was found once. The CDR3 coding sequence is TGTGCCAGCAGCAAGGATCCCGACAGGAAAGGGAGCGAGCAGTACTTC. Protein product: CASSKDPDRKGSEQYF. The chain has TRBV21-1 and TRBJ2-7; TRBD1 is the table's D call and was not checked against the DNA. TRBV21-1 is a known pseudogene. The CDR3 contains 16 residues.

About this clone itself: A read error may account for a junction end that differs from germline. This chain uses TRBV9 with TRBJ1-6; a possible D gene is TRBD1 (5 bases). This CDR3 spans 15 amino acids. The germline CDR1 and CDR2 sequences are SGDLS and YYNGEE. CDR3 region: CASSLGGLVNSALHF. CDR3 in DNA: TGTGCCAGCAGCCTGGGGGGGTTGGTAAATTCAGCCCTCCACTTT.

J is TRBJ2-3 and V is TRBV2; 7 positions agree with TRBD2. Germline V CDR1 and CDR2: SNHLY, FYNNEI. The CDR3 loop spans 13 amino acids. The V segment lost 7 bases and the J segment 6 bases; nucleotides outside the gene matches: 7. This chain's CDR3 is CASTSTSPDTQYF. The CDR3 region has the DNA TGTGCCAGCACCTCGACTAGCCCGGATACGCAGTATTTT.